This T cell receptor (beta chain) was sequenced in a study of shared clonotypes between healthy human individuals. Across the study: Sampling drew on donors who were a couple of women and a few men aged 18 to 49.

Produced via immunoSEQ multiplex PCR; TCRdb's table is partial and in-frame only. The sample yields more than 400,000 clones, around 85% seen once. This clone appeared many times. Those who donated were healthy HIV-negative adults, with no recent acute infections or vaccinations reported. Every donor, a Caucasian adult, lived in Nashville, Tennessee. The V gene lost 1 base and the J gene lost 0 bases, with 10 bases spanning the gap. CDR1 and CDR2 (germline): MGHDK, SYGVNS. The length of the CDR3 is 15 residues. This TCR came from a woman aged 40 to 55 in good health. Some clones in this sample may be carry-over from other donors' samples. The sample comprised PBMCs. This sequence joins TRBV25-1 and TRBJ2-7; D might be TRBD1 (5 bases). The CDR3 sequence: CASSEWGTNSYEQYF. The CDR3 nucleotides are TGTGCCAGCAGTGAATGGGGCACCAACTCCTACGAGCAGTACTTC.